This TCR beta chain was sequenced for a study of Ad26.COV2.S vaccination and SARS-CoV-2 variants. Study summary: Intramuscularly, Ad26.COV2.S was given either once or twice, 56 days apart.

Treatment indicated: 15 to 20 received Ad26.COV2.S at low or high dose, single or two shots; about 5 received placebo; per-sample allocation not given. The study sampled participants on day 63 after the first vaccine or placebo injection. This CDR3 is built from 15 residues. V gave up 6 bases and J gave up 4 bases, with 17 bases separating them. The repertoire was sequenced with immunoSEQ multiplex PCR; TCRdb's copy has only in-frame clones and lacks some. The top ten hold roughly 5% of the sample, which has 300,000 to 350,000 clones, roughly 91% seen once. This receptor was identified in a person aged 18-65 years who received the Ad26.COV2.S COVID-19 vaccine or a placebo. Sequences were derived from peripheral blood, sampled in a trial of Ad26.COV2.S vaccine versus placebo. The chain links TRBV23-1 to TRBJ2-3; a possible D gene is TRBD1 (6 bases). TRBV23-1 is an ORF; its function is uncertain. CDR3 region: CASSLTGSCADTQYF. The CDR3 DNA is TGCGCCAGCAGCCTTACAGGGTCTTGCGCAGATACGCAGTATTTT.